These 29 T cell receptor beta chains came from one sample sequenced in a study of T cells in Graves' hyperthyroidism and ophthalmopathy (dated by TCRdb to between 2017 and 2020). The library was obtained by multiplex PCR. Sequencing used an Illumina HiSeq 2000. Amplification of TCR beta CDR3 regions was carried out from RNA transcripts. A first-round RT-PCR of the TCR CDR3 used the HTBI primer set with the Qiagen OneStep RT-PCR kit. The public reads were reanalyzed by TCRdb: fastp trimming at Q25, MiXCR alignment, in-frame beta chains only. Here each entry gathers all rows of one CDR3 protein and keeps the most common genes and DNA. This sample lists 450,000 to 650,000 distinct CDR3 sequences; approximately 17% were detected once. Jointly, the top ten make up approximately 15% of the sample. Input material: blood. These receptors came from a woman younger than 35 with Graves' ophthalmopathy.

This clonotype was seen ten or more times. This chain connects TRBV28 to TRBJ1-6, with TRBD1 identical over 7 bases. The CDR3 covers 16 residues. Unmatched junction bases numbered 14, after V lost 6 bases and J lost 9 bases. Germline V gene data show CDR1 as MDHEN and CDR2 as SYDVKM. CDR3 residues: CASSPGDRVGGSPLHF. The CDR3 DNA follows: TGTGCCAGCAGCCCGGGCGACAGGGTCGGCGGTTCACCCCTCCACTTT.

This chain uses TRBV4-3 with TRBJ1-4; D is ambiguous. The CDR3 sequence is 16 residues long. Germline V lookup: CDR1 LGHNA, CDR2 YSLEER. V dropped 2 bases and J dropped 4 bases, with 14 bases sitting between them. The chain's CDR3 is CASSQLITVRNEKLFF. CDR3 nucleotide sequence: TGCGCCAGCAGCCAATTAATAACAGTCCGTAATGAAAAACTGTTTTTT.

This clonotype was seen at least ten times. This rearrangement joins TRBV29-1 to TRBJ2-7; TRBD1 matches 10 bases. Per germline, CDR1 SQVTM and CDR2 ANQGSEA. Losses at the gene ends were 3 bases for V and 6 bases for J; bases not matched to a gene: 8. The CDR3 has 14 amino acids. The CDR3 loop is CSVDVMGQGFEQYF. The CDR3 bases are TGCAGCGTTGACGTGATGGGACAGGGGTTCGAGCAGTACTTC.

This chain uses TRBV19 with TRBJ2-2; D not certain. V dropped 0 bases and J dropped 1 base, with 15 bases sitting between them. Germline lookup yields CDR1 LNHDA and CDR2 SQIVND (reference sequence). The CDR3 runs 18 residues. The CDR3 bases are TGTGCCAGTAGTATAGACCTGATGGCCAGGATGAACACCGGGGAGCTGTTTTTT. It yields the protein CASSIDLMARMNTGELFF.

The gene calls are TRBV9 and TRBJ2-7; D possibly corresponds to TRBD2 (7 bases). The CDR3 consists of 15 residues. Germline V CDR1 and CDR2: SGDLS, YYNGEE. The germline V and J ends were trimmed by 4 bases and 5 bases, with 19 bases remaining between them. The DNA for the CDR3 is TGTGCCAGCAGCTTGACCCCGGGGGGCCCCCACGAGCAGTACTTC. It encodes CASSLTPGGPHEQYF. The entire variable domain, with the rest obtained from reference TRBV9 and TRBJ2-7, is as follows: DSGVTQTPKHLITATGQRVTLRCSPRSGDLSVYWYQQSLDQGLQFLIQYYNGEERAKGNILERFSAQQFPDLHSELNLSSLELGDSALYFCASSLTPGGPHEQYFGPGTRLTVT.

This clonotype has at least ten counts. The chain carries TRBV12-3 or TRBV12-4 and TRBJ1-2; possibly TRBD1 for D (6 bases). The CDR3 runs to 15 residues. V lost 5 bases to trimming and J lost 0 bases, with 13 bases between them. The CDR3 DNA sequence: TGTGCCAGCAGTCCGGACGGGGGCCCTAACTATGGCTACACCTTC. Its protein is CASSPDGGPNYGYTF.

With regard to this clonotype: A read error may be the cause here, since a much bigger clone is one base away. The V call is TRBV27, the J call TRBJ1-1, with unresolved D. The CDR3 is made up of 13 amino acids. Germline loops: CDR1 MNHEY, CDR2 SMNVEV (reference sequence). CDR3 nucleotide sequence: TGTGCCGGCAGTCCACAACAAACGGCCGGAGCTTTCTTT. Protein sequence: CAGSPQQTAGAFF.

The chain uses TRBV18 and TRBJ1-4; 9 nucleotides align to TRBD1. This CDR3 comprises 14 residues. From germline, CDR1 is KGHSH and CDR2 LQKENI. With V trimmed by 6 bases and J by 1 base, 0 bases remained unmatched. In DNA form, the CDR3 reads TGTGCCAGCTCGACAGGGGGAACTAATGAAAAACTGTTTTTT. It specifies CASSTGGTNEKLFF.

V and J are TRBV9 and TRBJ1-1, with unresolved D. Trimming cost V 0 bases and J 3 bases, with 9 bases left between them. The CDR3 has 14 amino acids. Germline V gives CDR1 SGDLS, CDR2 YYNGEE. The CDR3 coding sequence is TGTGCCAGCAGCGTAGGAGGGAGAGACACTGAAGCTTTCTTT. Encoded protein: CASSVGGRDTEAFF.

CDR3 amino acids: CAWSHPSSGGNTEAFF. DNA of the CDR3: TGTGCCTGGAGTCACCCTTCAAGCGGAGGGAACACTGAAGCTTTCTTT. The J gene is TRBJ1-1, the V gene TRBV30; D remains ambiguous. Germline V lookup: CDR1 GTSNPN, CDR2 SVGIG (reference sequence). The CDR3 has 16 amino acids. The V gene lost 2 bases and the J gene lost 1 base, with 17 bases spanning the gap.

This clonotype was seen at least ten times. The chain has TRBV28 and TRBJ1-1; no reliable D call. Between the trimmed V and J ends, which lost 6 bases and 0 bases, there was a span of 14 bases. The germline V gene has CDR1 MDHEN and CDR2 SYDVKM. This CDR3 region has 15 residues. This CDR3 is CASRTPAEVNTEAFF. CDR3 nucleotides: TGTGCCAGCAGGACCCCCGCCGAGGTGAACACTGAAGCTTTCTTT.

Concerning this clonotype itself: This sequence may be a read error, since a much larger clone differs from it by one base. V and J are TRBV10-3 and TRBJ2-7; 7 nucleotides line up with TRBD2. Trimming at V came to 4 bases and at J to 7 bases, leaving 13 bases not matched to a gene. Per the germline V gene, CDR1 is ENHRY and CDR2 is SYGVKD. This CDR3 has 15 amino acids. The CDR3 nucleotides read TGTGCCATCAGTGTGGGGGGGGACTGGAACAATGAGCAGTACTTC. Encoded protein: CAISVGGDWNNEQYF.

The chain couples TRBV6-1 to TRBJ1-6, with 9 bases aligning to TRBD1. Germline V gives CDR1 MNHNS, CDR2 SASEGT. The CDR3 has 16 residues. With 3 bases clipped from V and 6 bases from J, the junction kept 6 bases outside the gene matches. CDR3 loop: CASSDSTGQGNSPLHF. DNA for the CDR3: TGTGCCAGCAGTGATTCGACGGGACAGGGTAATTCACCCCTCCACTTT.

The J gene is TRBJ2-7, the V gene TRBV6-1; 9 bases agree with TRBD1. Trimming removed 2 bases from V and 6 bases from J; junction bases left unmatched: 11. The CDR3 totals 16 residues. From germline, CDR1 is MNHNS and CDR2 SASEGT. The CDR3 DNA is TGTGCCAGCAGTGAACTACCGGGACAGGGTCCCGGCGAGCAGTACTTC. Its translation: CASSELPGQGPGEQYF.

The chain carries TRBV5-1 and TRBJ2-3, with TRBD2 matching 12 bases. CDR3 length equals 16 residues. The V gene's germline CDR1 is SGHRS and CDR2 YFSETQ. Trimming cost V 2 bases and J 4 bases; bases outside gene matches: 5. CDR3 sequence reads: CASSFFLAGGADTQYF. CDR3 sequence (DNA): TGCGCCAGCAGCTTCTTCCTAGCGGGAGGGGCAGATACGCAGTATTTT.

This clonotype has a count of ten or more. The chain has TRBV20-1 and TRBJ1-1; D is uncertain. The CDR3 runs to 14 residues. Germline CDR1 reads DFQATT; CDR2 reads SNEGSKA (reference sequence). Trimming took off 4 bases at V and 10 bases at J, with 22 bases between the two ends. In nucleotides, the CDR3 is TGCAGTGCTATTACCGGGCCCCTGATTTCACGAGCTTTCTTT. Its translation: CSAITGPLISRAFF.

At least ten counts were recorded for this clonotype. This sequence joins TRBV3-1 and TRBJ1-1; D gene ambiguous. Germline V gives CDR1 LGHDT, CDR2 YNNKEL (reference sequence). V gave up 2 bases and J gave up 0 bases, with 10 bases separating them. CDR3 length: 15 residues. The CDR3 here is CASSQSTNMNTEAFF. CDR3 nucleotides: TGTGCCAGCAGCCAAAGCACAAACATGAACACTGAAGCTTTCTTT.

This clonotype showed up many times. The rearrangement uses TRBV30 and TRBJ2-5, with D perhaps matching TRBD2 (5 bases). V lost 2 bases to trimming and J lost 5 bases, with 12 bases between them. The CDR3 sequence is 13 residues long. Germline V gene data show CDR1 as GTSNPN and CDR2 as SVGIG (reference sequence). The CDR3: CAWSSARGETQYF. As DNA, the CDR3 is TGTGCCTGGAGTTCGGCACGCGGGGAGACCCAGTACTTC.

This clonotype was counted ten times or more. The chain combines TRBV28 with TRBJ2-2; the D is unclear. V was shortened by 6 bases and J by 1 base, with 15 bases between the two germline ends. The germline V gene has CDR1 MDHEN and CDR2 SYDVKM. The CDR3 has 16 amino acids. CDR3 in DNA: TGTGCCAGCAGCCCGACGACGGCAGGGAACACCGGGGAGCTGTTTTTT. This codes for CASSPTTAGNTGELFF.

This clonotype was detected many times. The chain carries TRBV30 and TRBJ1-2; D uncertain. The V end was cut by 0 bases, the J end by 4 bases, with 12 bases between. Germline-derived CDR1 and CDR2 are GTSNPN and SVGIG (reference sequence). This CDR3 spans 14 amino acids. This chain's CDR3 is CAWSVSRYTYGYTF. The CDR3 nucleotides are TGTGCCTGGAGTGTGAGTCGCTACACCTATGGCTACACCTTC. Full variable domain (missing parts from reference TRBV30 and TRBJ1-2): SQTIHQWPATLVQPVGSPLSLECTVEGTSNPNLYWYRQAAGRGLQLLFYSVGIGQISSEVPQNLSASRPQDRQFILSSKKLLLSDSGFYLCAWSVSRYTYGYTFGSGTRLTVV.

The J gene is TRBJ2-7, the V gene TRBV15; maybe TRBD1 (7 bases). Trimming pared 0 bases from V and 6 bases from J, leaving 12 bases between. The CDR3 runs 14 residues. CDR1 and CDR2 from the germline V gene are LNHNV and YYDKDF (reference sequence). The CDR3 nucleotides read TGTGCCACCAGCAGAGAAGGGCAGGGGGGCGAGCAGTACTTC. This translates into CATSREGQGGEQYF. Full variable domain (remainder filled in from reference TRBV15 and TRBJ2-7): DAMVIQNPRYQVTQFGKPVTLSCSQTLNHNVMYWYQQKSSQAPKLLFHYYDKDFNNEADTPDNFQSRRPNTSFCFLDIRSPGLGDTAMYLCATSREGQGGEQYFGPGTRLTVT.

This clonotype was recorded at least ten times. J is TRBJ2-4 and V is TRBV6-2 or TRBV6-3; possibly TRBD1 for D (6 bases). V lost 8 bases, J lost 9 bases, and 14 bases lay in between. Germline loops: CDR1 MNHEY, CDR2 SVGEGT. The length of the CDR3 is 12 residues. The CDR3 protein is CASGDRGGIQYF. CDR3 nucleotides: TGTGCCAGCGGTGACAGAGGGGGCATTCAGTACTTC.

The chain employs TRBV5-5 and TRBJ1-6; 7 positions agree with TRBD1. The length of the CDR3 is 14 residues. V trimming: 2 bases; J trimming: 9 bases; junction bases outside the gene matches: 5. Germline CDR1 is SGHKS and CDR2 is YYEKEE (reference sequence). The CDR3 DNA reads as TGTGCCAGCAGCTTCGGTGCAGGGGGTTCACCCCTCCACTTT. Its translation is CASSFGAGGSPLHF.

The rearrangement links TRBV15 to TRBJ2-5, with D unclear. The CDR3 runs 14 residues. V lost 1 base and J 2 bases, leaving 8 bases between the germline ends. The germline gives CDR1 LNHNV, CDR2 YYDKDF (reference sequence). The CDR3 DNA reads TGTGCCACCAGCAGAGGGTACAATCAAGAGACCCAGTACTTC. Translation gives CATSRGYNQETQYF.

This clonotype was detected many times. V and J are TRBV5-1 and TRBJ2-2; 8 bases line up with TRBD1. Trimming removed 5 bases from V and 3 bases from J; junction bases left unmatched: 0. The CDR3 extends over 13 amino acids. CDR1 and CDR2 from the germline V gene are SGHRS and YFSETQ. The CDR3 loop reads CASRQGDTGELFF. Here the CDR3 DNA reads TGCGCCAGCAGACAGGGGGACACCGGGGAGCTGTTTTTT. The full variable domain, with the rest looked up from reference TRBV5-1 and TRBJ2-2, is KAGVTQTPRYLIKTRGQQVTLSCSPISGHRSVSWYQQTPGQGLQFLFEYFSETQRNKGNFPGRFSGRQFSNSRSEMNVSTLELGDSALYLCASRQGDTGELFFGEGSRLTVL.

This clonotype was recorded a few times. The V call is TRBV9, the J call TRBJ2-3; 8 bases match TRBD2. CDR1 is SGDLS and CDR2 is YYNGEE in the germline V gene. The CDR3 has 17 amino acids. With V trimmed by 0 bases and J by 4 bases, 10 bases remained unmatched. The CDR3 sequence is CASSVGGESGGADTQYF. The CDR3 DNA sequence: TGTGCCAGCAGCGTAGGAGGGGAGAGCGGGGGTGCAGATACGCAGTATTTT.

There are a few counts of this clonotype. The DNA for the CDR3 is TGCAGTGCTATCCAACTGACTAGCGGGAGGCCAGATACGCAGTATTTT. It codes for CSAIQLTSGRPDTQYF. The V and J genes are TRBV20-1 and TRBJ2-3; 13 nucleotides line up with TRBD2. Germline V lookup: CDR1 DFQATT, CDR2 SNEGSKA (reference sequence). There are 16 residues in the CDR3. With V trimmed by 4 bases and J by 4 bases, 8 bases remained unmatched.

The sample holds a few counts of this clonotype. The gene calls are TRBV20-1 and TRBJ1-1; no clear D. Germline V CDR1 and CDR2: DFQATT, SNEGSKA (reference sequence). This CDR3 comprises 13 residues. Trimming cost V 6 bases and J 1 base, with 12 bases left between them. The CDR3, as DNA: TGCAGTGCCACCCAGGTGTCGAACACTGAAGCTTTCTTT. This encodes CSATQVSNTEAFF.

This clonotype showed up just a few times. V usage is TRBV20-1 and J usage is TRBJ2-1; D unresolved. The CDR3 sequence is 14 residues long. Trimming took off 5 bases at V and 4 bases at J, with 15 bases between the two ends. The germline gives CDR1 DFQATT, CDR2 SNEGSKA (reference sequence). This chain's CDR3 is CSAENPTPYNEQFF. In DNA, the CDR3 is TGCAGTGCTGAAAACCCGACCCCGTACAATGAGCAGTTCTTC.